This is a list of T cell receptor beta chains from one sample in a study of neoadjuvant anti-PD-1 for oral cavity cancer. Sequencing used immunoSEQ multiplex PCR; TCRdb keeps in-frame clones, though not all of them. The data contain around 25,000 clones, 25% to 35% of them singletons. The source was tumor tissue, collected after nivolumab (anti-PD-1) treatment. The receptors were gathered from a person aged 35-79 years with oral cavity squamous cell carcinoma. Each CDR3 is given without its conserved first and last residue. D genes are given only for firm matches. Clone size is given for some rows only: seen once, a few or many times, or a class if the clone is expanded.

abundance,v_gene,j_gene,len,d_gene,CDR3aa
.,TRBV10-3,TRBJ2-1,12,TRBD1,AINPQGASDEQF
few,TRBV18,TRBJ1-4,13,TRBD1,ASSPPAGGDEKLF
.,TRBV5-1,TRBJ2-1,12,TRBD1,ASSIGDSYNEQF
.,TRBV12-5,TRBJ2-5,10,.,ASGLVGKTQY
.,TRBV21-1,TRBJ2-7,15,.,ASSMNFRDSGDYEQY
.,TRBV10-1,TRBJ2-2,11,.,ASGTTNTGELF
.,TRBV28,TRBJ1-2,10,.,ASIAQNYGYT
.,TRBV2,TRBJ2-1,13,TRBD1,ASSADRGQANEQF
.,TRBV25-1,TRBJ1-1,12,.,ASKGPGFGTEAF
few,TRBV9,TRBJ2-6,14,.,ASSVGSSSGANVLT
few,TRBV6-1,TRBJ1-1,11,TRBD1,ASGQGSATEAF
.,TRBV27,TRBJ1-1,13,.,ASSFSGQRNTEAF
.,TRBV6-4,TRBJ1-2,15,.,ASSLEGGQSRNYGYT
few,TRBV6-5,TRBJ1-2,12,.,ASNPAQGSRGYT
once,TRBV10-3,TRBJ1-2,12,.,AISVGNRNYGYT
few,TRBV27,TRBJ2-6,16,.,ASSLNLGRHSGANVLT
.,TRBV10-3,TRBJ2-1,14,.,AISASLRSPPNEQF
.,TRBV19,TRBJ2-1,13,TRBD2,ASSGGLAGYNEQF
once,TRBV7-9,TRBJ1-2,11,.,ASSAQGSHGYT
.,TRBV7-3,TRBJ2-1,12,TRBD2,ASSRAGVLDEQF
.,TRBV11-2,TRBJ2-1,13,.,ASSSPTGTFNEQF
few,TRBV28,TRBJ2-7,12,TRBD1,ASSTPGTVYEQY
many,TRBV6-6,TRBJ1-1,9,.,AADTSRGAF
.,TRBV11-3,TRBJ2-5,11,TRBD2,ASKRGGEETQY
.,TRBV11-3,TRBJ2-1,13,.,ASSLVGGTYNEQF
.,TRBV5-1,TRBJ1-1,11,.,ASSFLGDTEAF
.,TRBV2,TRBJ2-2,12,.,ATPITRGTGELF
many,TRBV15,TRBJ2-7,11,.,ATSRVASYEQY
few,TRBV4-1,TRBJ1-6,13,.,ASSPGITYNSPLH
.,TRBV9,TRBJ2-7,13,TRBD2,ASSVYPSGRYEQY
.,TRBV6-5,TRBJ1-3,13,.,ASGGTTTSGNTIY
.,TRBV11-2,TRBJ1-5,12,TRBD1,ASSAGTVGQPQH
many,TRBV6-5,TRBJ1-3,12,.,ASSYGRHRNTIY
few,TRBV18,TRBJ2-1,13,.,ASSRAETSINEQF
few,TRBV28,TRBJ1-1,12,TRBD1,ASSRQGKNTEAF
few,TRBV5-4,TRBJ1-6,14,TRBD1,ASSLGRTGSGSPLH
.,TRBV19,TRBJ1-2,12,.,ASTPGGGNYGYT
few,TRBV9,TRBJ2-3,11,.,ASSVTSTDTQY
.,TRBV12-5,TRBJ1-2,11,.,ASGLVLGYGYT
many,TRBV18,TRBJ2-2,13,.,ASSPLRGETGELF
.,TRBV27,TRBJ1-5,12,.,ASSPLGGYQPQH
.,TRBV7-3,TRBJ2-7,14,TRBD2,ASSPYLAGVFYEQY